The sequence of this TCR beta chain was determined in a study of shared clonotypes between healthy human individuals. The CDR3 is 14 residues long. The method was immunoSEQ multiplex PCR; TCRdb's version includes in-frame clones alone and lacks a portion of them. The sample includes about 730,000 clones, approximately 72% of them seen just once. The specimen sequenced was memory CD4+ T cells sorted from blood. Subset described: CD45RA-negative fraction. The rearrangement uses TRBV7-5 and TRBJ2-3; the table calls TRBD2, which could not be checked here. TRBV7-5 is flagged as a pseudogene. This clonotype was obtained from a woman aged 30 to 39 in good health. The CDR3: CVRSVPVSTDTQYF. For the CDR3, the DNA is TGTGTCAGAAGTGTTCCGGTCAGCACAGATACGCAGTATTTT.